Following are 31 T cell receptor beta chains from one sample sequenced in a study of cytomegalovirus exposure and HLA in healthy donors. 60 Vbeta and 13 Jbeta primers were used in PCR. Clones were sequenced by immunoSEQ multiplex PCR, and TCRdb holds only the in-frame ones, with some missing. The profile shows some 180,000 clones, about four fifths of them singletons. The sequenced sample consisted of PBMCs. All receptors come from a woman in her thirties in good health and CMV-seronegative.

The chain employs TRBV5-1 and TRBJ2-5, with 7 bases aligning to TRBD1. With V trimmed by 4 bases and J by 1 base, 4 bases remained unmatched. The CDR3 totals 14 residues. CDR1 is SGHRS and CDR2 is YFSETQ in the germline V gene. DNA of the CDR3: TGCGCCAGCAGCGTGGGGACAGTCCAAGAGACCCAGTACTTC. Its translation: CASSVGTVQETQYF.

CDR3 region: CASSYGAGRNADTQYF. The CDR3 DNA reads as TGCGCCAGCAGCTACGGGGCAGGGAGGAATGCAGATACGCAGTATTTT. The chain is built from TRBV5-1 and TRBJ2-3, with D perhaps TRBD2 (6 bases). The CDR3 runs to 16 residues. Per germline, CDR1 SGHRS and CDR2 YFSETQ. Between the trimmed V and J ends, which lost 3 bases and 4 bases, there was a span of 18 bases.

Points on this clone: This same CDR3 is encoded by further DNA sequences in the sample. Written as DNA, the CDR3 is TGTGCCTGGAGTGTACGGGAGACCCAGTACTTC. As protein: CAWSVRETQYF. The chain combines TRBV30 with TRBJ2-5; D is ambiguous. Trimming removed 0 bases from V and 5 bases from J, with 4 bases in between. Germline V CDR1 and CDR2: GTSNPN, SVGIG (reference sequence). CDR3 length equals 11 residues.

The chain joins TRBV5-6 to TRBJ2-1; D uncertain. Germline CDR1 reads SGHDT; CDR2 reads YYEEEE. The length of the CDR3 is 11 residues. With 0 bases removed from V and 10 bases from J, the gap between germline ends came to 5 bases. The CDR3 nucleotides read TGTGCCAGCAGCTTGGTACTCGAGCAGTTCTTC. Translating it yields CASSLVLEQFF.

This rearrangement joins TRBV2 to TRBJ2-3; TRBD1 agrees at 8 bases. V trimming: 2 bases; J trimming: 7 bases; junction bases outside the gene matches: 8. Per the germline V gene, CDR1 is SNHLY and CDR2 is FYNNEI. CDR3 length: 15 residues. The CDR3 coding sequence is TGTGCCAGCAGTGAATTATCCAGGGGGCCAAATACGCAGTATTTT. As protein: CASSELSRGPNTQYF.

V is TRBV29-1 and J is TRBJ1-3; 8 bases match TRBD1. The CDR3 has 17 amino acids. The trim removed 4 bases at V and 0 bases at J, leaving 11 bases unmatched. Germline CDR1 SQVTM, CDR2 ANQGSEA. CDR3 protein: CSVVGRTGTSSGNTIYF. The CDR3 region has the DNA TGCAGCGTTGTCGGTCGGACAGGGACCAGCTCTGGAAACACCATATATTTT.

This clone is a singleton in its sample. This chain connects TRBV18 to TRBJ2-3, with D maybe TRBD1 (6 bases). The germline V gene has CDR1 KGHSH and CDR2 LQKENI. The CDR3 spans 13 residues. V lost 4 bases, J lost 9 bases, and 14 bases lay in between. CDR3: CASSRDKPGTQYF. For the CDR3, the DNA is TGTGCCAGCTCACGGGACAAGCCAGGAACGCAGTATTTT.

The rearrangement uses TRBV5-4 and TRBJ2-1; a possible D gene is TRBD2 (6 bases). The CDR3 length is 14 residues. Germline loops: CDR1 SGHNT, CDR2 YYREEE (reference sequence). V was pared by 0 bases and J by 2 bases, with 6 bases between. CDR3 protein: CASSLASAYNEQFF. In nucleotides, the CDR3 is TGTGCCAGCAGCTTGGCTAGCGCCTACAATGAGCAGTTCTTC.

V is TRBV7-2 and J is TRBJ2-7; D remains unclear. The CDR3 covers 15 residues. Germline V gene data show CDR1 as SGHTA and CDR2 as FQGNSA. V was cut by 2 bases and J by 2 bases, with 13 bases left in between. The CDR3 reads CASSLRSERAYEQYF. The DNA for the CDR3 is TGTGCCAGCAGCTTAAGGTCGGAGCGAGCCTACGAGCAGTACTTC.

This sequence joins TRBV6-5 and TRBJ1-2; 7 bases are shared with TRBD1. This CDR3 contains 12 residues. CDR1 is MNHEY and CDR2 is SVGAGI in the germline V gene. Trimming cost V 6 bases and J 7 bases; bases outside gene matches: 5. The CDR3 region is CASRGTASGYTF. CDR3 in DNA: TGTGCCAGCAGAGGGACAGCCTCTGGCTACACCTTC.

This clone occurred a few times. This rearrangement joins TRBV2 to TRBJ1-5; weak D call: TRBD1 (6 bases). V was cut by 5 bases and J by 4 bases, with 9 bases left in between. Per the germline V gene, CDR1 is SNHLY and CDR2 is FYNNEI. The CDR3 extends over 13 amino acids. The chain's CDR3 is CASSTQGNQPQHF. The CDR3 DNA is TGTGCCAGCAGTACTCAGGGGAATCAGCCCCAGCATTTT.

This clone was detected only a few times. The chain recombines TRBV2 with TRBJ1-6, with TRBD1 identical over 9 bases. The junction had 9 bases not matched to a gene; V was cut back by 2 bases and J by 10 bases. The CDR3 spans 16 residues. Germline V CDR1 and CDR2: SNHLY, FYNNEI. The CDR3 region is CASSETGTGFGSPLHF. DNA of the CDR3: TGTGCCAGCAGTGAAACCGGGACAGGGTTCGGATCACCCCTCCACTTT.

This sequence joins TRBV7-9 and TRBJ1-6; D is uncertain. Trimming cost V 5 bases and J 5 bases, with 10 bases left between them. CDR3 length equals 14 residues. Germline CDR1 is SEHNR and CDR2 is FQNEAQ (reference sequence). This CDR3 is CASSPGSNNSPLHF. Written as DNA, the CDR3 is TGTGCCAGCAGCCCCGGGAGTAATAATTCACCCCTCCACTTT.

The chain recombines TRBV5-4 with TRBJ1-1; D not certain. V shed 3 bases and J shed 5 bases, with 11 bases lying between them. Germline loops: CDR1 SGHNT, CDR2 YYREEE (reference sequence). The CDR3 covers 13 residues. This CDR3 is CASSSTPATEAFF. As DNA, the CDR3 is TGTGCCAGCAGCTCGACACCGGCGACTGAAGCTTTCTTT.

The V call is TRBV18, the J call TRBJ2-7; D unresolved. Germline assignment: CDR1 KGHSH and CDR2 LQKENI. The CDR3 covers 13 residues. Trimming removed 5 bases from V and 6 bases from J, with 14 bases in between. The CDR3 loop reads CASSTDNGSEQYF. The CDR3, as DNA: TGTGCCAGCTCAACCGACAATGGTTCCGAGCAGTACTTC.

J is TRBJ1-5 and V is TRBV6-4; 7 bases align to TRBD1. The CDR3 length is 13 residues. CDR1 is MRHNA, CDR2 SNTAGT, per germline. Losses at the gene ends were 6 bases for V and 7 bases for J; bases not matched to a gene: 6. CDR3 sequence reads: CASSRQGGQPQHF. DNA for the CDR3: TGTGCCAGCAGCCGACAGGGAGGACAGCCCCAGCATTTT.

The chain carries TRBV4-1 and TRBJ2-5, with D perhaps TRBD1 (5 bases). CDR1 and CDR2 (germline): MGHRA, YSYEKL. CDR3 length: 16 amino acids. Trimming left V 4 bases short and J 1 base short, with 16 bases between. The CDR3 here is CASSRSRDRGQETQYF. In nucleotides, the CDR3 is TGCGCCAGCAGCCGTAGCCGCGACAGAGGCCAAGAGACCCAGTACTTC.

The CDR3 DNA is TGTGCCAGCACTCCGGGACTAGTCCAAGAGACCCAGTACTTC. Its translation is CASTPGLVQETQYF. The chain links TRBV2 to TRBJ2-5, with 8 bases that match TRBD2. The CDR3 is 14 residues long. V shed 7 bases and J 1 base; nucleotides not matched to a gene: 5. Looked up from germline, CDR1 is SNHLY and CDR2 is FYNNEI.

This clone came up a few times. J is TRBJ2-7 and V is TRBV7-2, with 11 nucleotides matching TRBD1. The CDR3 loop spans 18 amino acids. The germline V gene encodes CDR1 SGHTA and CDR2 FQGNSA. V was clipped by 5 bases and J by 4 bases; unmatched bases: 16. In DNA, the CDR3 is TGTGCCAGCAGCGTCAAAGGGTTTTCTGGGGACAGGGGGTACGAGCAGTACTTC. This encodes CASSVKGFSGDRGYEQYF.

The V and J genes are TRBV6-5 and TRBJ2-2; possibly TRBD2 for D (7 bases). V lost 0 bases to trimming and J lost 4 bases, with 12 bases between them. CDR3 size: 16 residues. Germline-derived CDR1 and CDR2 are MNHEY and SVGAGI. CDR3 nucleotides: TGTGCCAGCAGTTACTCGATGGGGGGGCGCACCGGGGAGCTGTTTTTT. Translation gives CASSYSMGGRTGELFF.

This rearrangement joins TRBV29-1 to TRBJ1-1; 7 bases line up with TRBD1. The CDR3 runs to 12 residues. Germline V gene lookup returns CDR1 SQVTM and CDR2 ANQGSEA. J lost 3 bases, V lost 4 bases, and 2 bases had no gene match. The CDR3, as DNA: TGCAGCGTTGGTACAGGGGACACTGAAGCTTTCTTT. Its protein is CSVGTGDTEAFF.

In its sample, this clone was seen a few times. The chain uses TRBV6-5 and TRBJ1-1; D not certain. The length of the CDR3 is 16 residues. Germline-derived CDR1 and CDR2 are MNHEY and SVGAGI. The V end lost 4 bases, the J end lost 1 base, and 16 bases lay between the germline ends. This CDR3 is CASSSRGGNTNTEAFF. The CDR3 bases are TGTGCCAGCAGTTCGAGAGGAGGGAATACGAACACTGAAGCTTTCTTT.

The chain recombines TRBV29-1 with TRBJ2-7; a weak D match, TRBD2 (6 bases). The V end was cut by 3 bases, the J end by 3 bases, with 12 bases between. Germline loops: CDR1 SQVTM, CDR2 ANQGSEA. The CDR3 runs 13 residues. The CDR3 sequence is CSVDAGTIYEQYF. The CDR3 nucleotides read TGCAGCGTTGATGCGGGGACGATCTACGAGCAGTACTTC.

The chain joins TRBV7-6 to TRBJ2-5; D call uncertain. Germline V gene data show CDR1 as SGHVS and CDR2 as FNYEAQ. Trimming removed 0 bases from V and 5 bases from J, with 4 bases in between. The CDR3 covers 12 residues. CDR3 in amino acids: CASSLASETQYF. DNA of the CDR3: TGTGCCAGCAGCTTAGCGTCGGAGACCCAGTACTTC.

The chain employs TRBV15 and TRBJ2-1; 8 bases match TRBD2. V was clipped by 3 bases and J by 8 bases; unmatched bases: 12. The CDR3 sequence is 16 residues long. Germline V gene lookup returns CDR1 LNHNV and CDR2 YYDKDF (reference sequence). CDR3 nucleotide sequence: TGTGCCACCAGCAGCGTTGGAATAGCGGGGTCCGATGAGCAGTTCTTC. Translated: CATSSVGIAGSDEQFF. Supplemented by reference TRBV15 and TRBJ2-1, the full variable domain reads DAMVIQNPRYQVTQFGKPVTLSCSQTLNHNVMYWYQQKSSQAPKLLFHYYDKDFNNEADTPDNFQSRRPNTSFCFLDIRSPGLGDTAMYLCATSSVGIAGSDEQFFGPGTRLTVL.

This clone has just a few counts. Here the CDR3 DNA reads TGTGCCAGCAGTGACCGGGACAGGGGGCCTGGAAACACCATATATTTT. This gives the protein CASSDRDRGPGNTIYF. The rearrangement joins TRBV6-7 to TRBJ1-3; 12 bases align to TRBD1. TRBV6-7 is recorded as an ORF, its role being uncertain. Trimming took 5 bases from V and 2 from J; bases not matched to a gene: 4. The CDR3 length is 16 residues.

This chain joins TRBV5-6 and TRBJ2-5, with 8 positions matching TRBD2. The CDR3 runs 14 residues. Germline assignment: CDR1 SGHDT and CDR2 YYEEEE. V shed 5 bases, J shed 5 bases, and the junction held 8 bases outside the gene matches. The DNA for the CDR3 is TGTGCCAGCAGGGCACGCGGGGGGAAGGAGACCCAGTACTTC. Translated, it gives CASRARGGKETQYF.

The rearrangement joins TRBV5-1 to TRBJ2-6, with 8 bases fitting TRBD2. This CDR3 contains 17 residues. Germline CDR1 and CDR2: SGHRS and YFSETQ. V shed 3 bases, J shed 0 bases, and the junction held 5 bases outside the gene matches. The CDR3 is CASSWAGGNSGANVLTF. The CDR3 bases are TGCGCCAGCAGCTGGGCGGGGGGCAACTCTGGGGCCAACGTCCTGACTTTC.

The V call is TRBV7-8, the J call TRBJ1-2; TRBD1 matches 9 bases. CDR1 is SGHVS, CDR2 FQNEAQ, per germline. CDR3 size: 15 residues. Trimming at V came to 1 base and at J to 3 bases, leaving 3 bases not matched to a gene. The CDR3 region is CASSLGDRVYYGYTF. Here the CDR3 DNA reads TGTGCCAGCAGCTTAGGGGACAGGGTGTACTATGGCTACACCTTC.

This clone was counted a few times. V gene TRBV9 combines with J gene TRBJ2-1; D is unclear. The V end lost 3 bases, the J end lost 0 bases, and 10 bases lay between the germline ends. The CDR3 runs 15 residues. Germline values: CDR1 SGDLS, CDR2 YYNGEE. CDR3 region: CASSADISSYNEQFF. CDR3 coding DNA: TGTGCCAGCAGCGCCGACATTAGCTCCTACAATGAGCAGTTCTTC.

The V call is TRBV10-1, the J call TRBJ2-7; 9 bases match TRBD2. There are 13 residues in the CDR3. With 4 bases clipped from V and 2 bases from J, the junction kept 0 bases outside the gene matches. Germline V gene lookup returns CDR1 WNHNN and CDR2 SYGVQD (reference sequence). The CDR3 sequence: CASSASGTYEQYF. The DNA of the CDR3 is TGCGCCAGCAGTGCTAGCGGGACCTACGAGCAGTACTTC.